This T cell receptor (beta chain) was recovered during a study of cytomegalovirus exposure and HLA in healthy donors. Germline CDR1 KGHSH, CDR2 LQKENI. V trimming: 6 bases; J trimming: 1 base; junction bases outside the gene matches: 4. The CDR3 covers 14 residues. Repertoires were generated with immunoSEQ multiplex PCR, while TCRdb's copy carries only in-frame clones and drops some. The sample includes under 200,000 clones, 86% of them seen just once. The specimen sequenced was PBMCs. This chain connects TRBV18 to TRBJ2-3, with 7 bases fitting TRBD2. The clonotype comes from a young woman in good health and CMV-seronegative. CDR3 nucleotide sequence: TGTGCCAGCTCTGCGGCGGGAGGCACAGATACGCAGTATTTT. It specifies CASSAAGGTDTQYF.